The 4 T cell receptor beta chains presented below share a single source sample, sequenced in a study of CXCR3-negative and CXCR3-positive naive CD8 T cells. Study results and caveats: Hydrophobicity of TRB CDR3s was greater in CXCR3-positive naive cells than in CXCR3-negative naive cells.

Their recognized antigens are unknown. Researchers prepared the TRB cDNA libraries using 5' RACE with UMI labels. TCRdb re-analyzed the 5' RACE reads; it lists each CDR3 protein once, without DNA. This listing includes under 85,000 distinct CDR3 sequences. Sequencing was carried out using naive CXCR3+ CD8+ T cells from blood. Subset given: CD45RO-CCR7+CD27+CD95- naive CD8+ T cells expressing CXCR3 (TNR3+). The receptors originated from a human donor in good health. Some clones in this sample may be carry-over from other donors' samples.

J is TRBJ2-7 and V is TRBV29-1; TCRdb's D gene call, TRBD1, goes unchecked for lack of DNA. The CDR3 runs to 11 residues. CDR1 is SQVTM, CDR2 ANQGSEA, per germline. This CDR3 is CSVGGDPGQYF.

The chain's CDR3 is CSVEQRGAAADEQFF. V is TRBV29-1 and J is TRBJ2-1; the TRBD2 assignment by TCRdb is unverifiable without DNA. In germline, CDR1 is SQVTM, CDR2 ANQGSEA. The CDR3 is 15 residues long.

The rearrangement uses TRBV7-2 and TRBJ1-2. The CDR3 runs 13 residues. The germline V gene encodes CDR1 SGHTA and CDR2 FQGNSA. CDR3 sequence reads: CASSLDWSHGYTF.

The chain links TRBV14 to TRBJ2-7; the TRBD1 assignment by TCRdb is unverifiable without DNA. The CDR3 has 14 residues. From germline, CDR1 is SGHDN and CDR2 FVKESK. CDR3 sequence: CASSQAGFAYEQYF. The variable domain in full, completed from reference TRBV14 and TRBJ2-7, reads EAGVTQFPSHSVIEKGQTVTLRCDPISGHDNLYWYRRVMGKEIKFLLHFVKESKQDESGMPNNRFLAERTGGTYSTLKVQPAELEDSGVYFCASSQAGFAYEQYFGPGTRLTVT.